A selection of T cell receptor beta chains follows, all from one sample in a study of T cells in Graves' hyperthyroidism and ophthalmopathy. TCRdb analysed the multiplex PCR reads with MiXCR anew, one entry per CDR3 protein. The sample lists 450,000 to 700,000 distinct CDR3 sequences; approximately 44% were seen once. The sequenced sample consisted of peripheral blood or thyroid tissue (not recorded which). These receptor sequences come from a woman aged 18-29 years with Graves' hyperthyroidism. CDR3s include the opening cysteine and the closing phenylalanine or tryptophan. Rows may omit the clone size; those that give it use once, few, many or a size class.

V: TRBV7-6; J: TRBJ2-1; size: -; CDR3: CASSYPGLAGASSYNEQFF
V: TRBV2; J: TRBJ2-5; size: -; CDR3: CASSGQSSETQYF
V: TRBV10-3; J: TRBJ2-7; size: many; CDR3: CAISSGTSRTYEQYF
V: TRBV20-1; J: TRBJ2-7; size: -; CDR3: CSGTEYEQYF
V: TRBV20-1; J: TRBJ2-2; size: -; CDR3: CSASITGFGNTGELFF
V: TRBV20-1; J: TRBJ1-1; size: -; CDR3: CSAPEGPNTEAFF
V: TRBV11-3; J: TRBJ1-4; size: few; CDR3: CASSLTAVGEKLFF
V: TRBV20-1; J: TRBJ1-2; size: -; CDR3: CSAKQGNYGHTF
V: TRBV19; J: TRBJ2-3; size: -; CDR3: CASSPLAEYTDTQYF
V: TRBV15; J: TRBJ2-2; size: -; CDR3: CATRPDLAGGTGELFF
V: TRBV7-6; J: TRBJ1-1; size: many; CDR3: CATLNRGSGTEAFF
V: TRBV7-2; J: TRBJ2-1; size: -; CDR3: CASSDLADEQFF
V: TRBV15; J: TRBJ2-2; size: many; CDR3: CATSRDLQGVGDTGELFF
V: TRBV10-3; J: TRBJ2-1; size: -; CDR3: CAISEKTSGRIYEQFF
V: TRBV13; J: TRBJ2-5; size: many; CDR3: CASSFLGGLWETQYF
V: TRBV20-1; J: TRBJ1-2; size: -; CDR3: CSARSTGWNYGYTF
V: TRBV29-1; J: TRBJ2-1; size: -; CDR3: CSAHRGQGGNEQFF
V: TRBV6-1; J: TRBJ1-1; size: -; CDR3: CASSPALEAFF